This T cell receptor (beta chain) originates from a study of T-cell memory formation after mild COVID-19. This clonotype appeared a single time. MiXCR, applied by TCRdb to the 5' RACE reads, yields one record per CDR3 protein. The sample yields around 370,000 distinct CDR3 sequences, around 21% seen once. From germline, CDR1 is SGHDT and CDR2 YYEEEE. V was pared by 4 bases and J by 0 bases, with 15 bases between. The CDR3 is 16 residues long. This chain uses TRBV5-6 with TRBJ2-3; D call uncertain. The source material was PBMCs or a T cell subset sorted from them (not recorded which). The receptor comes from an adult woman who had mild COVID-19 (a few samples of this study predate the infection). Cell type and time point are not known. CDR3 DNA sequence: TGTGCCAGCAGCCTTGGACCAGCCACTAGCACAGATACGCAGTATTTT. This translates into CASSLGPATSTDTQYF.